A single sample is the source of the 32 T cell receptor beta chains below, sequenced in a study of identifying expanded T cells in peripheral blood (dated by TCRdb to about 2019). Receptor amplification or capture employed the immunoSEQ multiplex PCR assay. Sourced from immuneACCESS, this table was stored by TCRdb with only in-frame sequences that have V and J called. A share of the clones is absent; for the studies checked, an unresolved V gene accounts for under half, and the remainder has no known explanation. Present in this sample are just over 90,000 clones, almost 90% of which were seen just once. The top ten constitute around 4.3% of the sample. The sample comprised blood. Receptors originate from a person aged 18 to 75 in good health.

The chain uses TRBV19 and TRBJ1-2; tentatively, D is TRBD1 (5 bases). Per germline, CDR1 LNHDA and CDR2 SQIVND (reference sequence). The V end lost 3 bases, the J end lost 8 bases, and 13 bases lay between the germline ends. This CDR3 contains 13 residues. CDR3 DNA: TGTGCCAGTAGTATTCAGGGAGATTACGGCTACACCTTC. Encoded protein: CASSIQGDYGYTF. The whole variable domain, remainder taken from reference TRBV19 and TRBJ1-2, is DGGITQSPKYLFRKEGQNVTLSCEQNLNHDAMYWYRQDPGQGLRLIYYSQIVNDFQKGDIAEGYSVSREKKESFPLTVTSAQKNPTAFYLCASSIQGDYGYTFGSGTRLTVV.

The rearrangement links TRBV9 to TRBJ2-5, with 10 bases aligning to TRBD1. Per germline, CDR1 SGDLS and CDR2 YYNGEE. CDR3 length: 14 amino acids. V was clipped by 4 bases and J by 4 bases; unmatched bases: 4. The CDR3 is CASSPRTGGETQYF. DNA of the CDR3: TGTGCCAGCAGCCCCAGGACAGGGGGAGAGACCCAGTACTTC.

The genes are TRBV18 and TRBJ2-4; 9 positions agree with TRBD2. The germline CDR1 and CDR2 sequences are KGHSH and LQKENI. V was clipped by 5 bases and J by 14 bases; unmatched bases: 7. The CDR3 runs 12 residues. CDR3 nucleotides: TGTGCCAGCTCATCCCCTAGCGGGGCGGAGTACTTC. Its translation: CASSSPSGAEYF.

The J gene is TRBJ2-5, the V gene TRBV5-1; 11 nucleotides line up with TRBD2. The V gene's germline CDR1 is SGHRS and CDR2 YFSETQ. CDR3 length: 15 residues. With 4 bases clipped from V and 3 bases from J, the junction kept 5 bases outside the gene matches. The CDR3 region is CASSHSGGDEETQYF. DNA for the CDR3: TGCGCCAGCAGCCATAGCGGGGGGGATGAAGAGACCCAGTACTTC.

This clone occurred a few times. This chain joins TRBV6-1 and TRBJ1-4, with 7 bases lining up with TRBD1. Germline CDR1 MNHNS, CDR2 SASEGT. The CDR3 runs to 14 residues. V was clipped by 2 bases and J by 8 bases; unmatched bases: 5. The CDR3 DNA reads TGTGCCAGCAGTGAACAGGGGGACAGAGAAAAACTGTTTTTT. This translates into CASSEQGDREKLFF.

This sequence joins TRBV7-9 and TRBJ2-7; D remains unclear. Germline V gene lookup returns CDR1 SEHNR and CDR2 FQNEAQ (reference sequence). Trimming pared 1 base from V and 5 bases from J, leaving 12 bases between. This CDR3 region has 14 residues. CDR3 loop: CASSLGPGVDEQYF. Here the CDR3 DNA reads TGTGCCAGCAGCTTAGGACCTGGGGTTGACGAGCAGTACTTC.

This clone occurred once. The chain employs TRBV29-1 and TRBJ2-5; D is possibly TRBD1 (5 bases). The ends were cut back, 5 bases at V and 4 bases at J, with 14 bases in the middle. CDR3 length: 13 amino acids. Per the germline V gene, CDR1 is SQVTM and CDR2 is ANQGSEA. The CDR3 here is CSVRNGALETQYF. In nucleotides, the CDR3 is TGCAGCGTTAGGAATGGGGCACTAGAGACCCAGTACTTC.

As DNA, the CDR3 is TGTGCCAGCAGTCTCGACGACCCAACAGGGCTTGGGACTAATGAAAAACTGTTTTTT. It codes for CASSLDDPTGLGTNEKLFF. The gene calls are TRBV27 and TRBJ1-4, with D possibly TRBD1 on 6 matching bases. CDR1 MNHEY and CDR2 SMNVEV come from the germline V gene (reference sequence). The CDR3 length is 19 residues. The germline V and J ends were trimmed by 5 bases and 2 bases, with 24 bases remaining between them. The variable domain in full, with the rest retrieved from reference TRBV27 and TRBJ1-4, is EAQVTQNPRYLITVTGKKLTVTCSQNMNHEYMSWYRQDPGLGLRQIYYSMNVEVTDKGDVPEGYKVSRKEKRNFPLILESPSPNQTSLYFCASSLDDPTGLGTNEKLFFGSGTQLSVL.

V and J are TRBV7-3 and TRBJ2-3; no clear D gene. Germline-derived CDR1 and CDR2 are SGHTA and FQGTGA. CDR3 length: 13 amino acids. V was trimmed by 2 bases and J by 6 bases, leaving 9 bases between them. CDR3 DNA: TGTGCCAGCAGCTTATCCCCCCCGGATACGCAGTATTTT. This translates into CASSLSPPDTQYF.

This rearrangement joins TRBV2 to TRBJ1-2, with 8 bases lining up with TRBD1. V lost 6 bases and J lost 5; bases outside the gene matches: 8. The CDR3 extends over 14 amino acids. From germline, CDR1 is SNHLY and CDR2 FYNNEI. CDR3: CASRAGTGYYGYTF. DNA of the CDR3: TGTGCCAGCAGGGCCGGGACAGGTTATTATGGCTACACCTTC.

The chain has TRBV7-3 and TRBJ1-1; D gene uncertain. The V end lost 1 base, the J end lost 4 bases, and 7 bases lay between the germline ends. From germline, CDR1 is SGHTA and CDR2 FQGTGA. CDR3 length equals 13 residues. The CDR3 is CASSLRGATEAFF. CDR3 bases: TGTGCCAGCAGCTTAAGGGGAGCCACTGAAGCTTTCTTT.

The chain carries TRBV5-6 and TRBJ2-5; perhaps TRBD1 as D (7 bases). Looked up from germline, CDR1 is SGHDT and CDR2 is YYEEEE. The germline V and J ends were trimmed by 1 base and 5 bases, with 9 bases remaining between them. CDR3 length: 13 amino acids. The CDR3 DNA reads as TGTGCCAGCAGCTTGCCAGGGGGGGAGACCCAGTACTTC. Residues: CASSLPGGETQYF.

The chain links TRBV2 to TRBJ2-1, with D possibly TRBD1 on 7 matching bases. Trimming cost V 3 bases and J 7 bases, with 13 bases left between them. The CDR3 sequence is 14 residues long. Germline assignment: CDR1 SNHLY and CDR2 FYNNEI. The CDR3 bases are TGTGCCAGCAGTGATACACAGGGGAGGAATGAGCAGTTCTTC. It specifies CASSDTQGRNEQFF.

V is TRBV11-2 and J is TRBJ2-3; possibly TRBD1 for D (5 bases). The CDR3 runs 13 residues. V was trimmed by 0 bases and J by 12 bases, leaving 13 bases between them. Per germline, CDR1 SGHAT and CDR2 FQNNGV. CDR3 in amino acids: CASSLDRRASQYF. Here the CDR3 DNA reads TGTGCCAGCAGCTTAGATCGCAGGGCCAGTCAGTATTTT. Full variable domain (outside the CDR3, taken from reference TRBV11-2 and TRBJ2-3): EAGVAQSPRYKIIEKRQSVAFWCNPISGHATLYWYQQILGQGPKLLIQFQNNGVVDDSQLPKDRFSAERLKGVDSTLKIQPAKLEDSAVYLCASSLDRRASQYFGPGTRLTVL.

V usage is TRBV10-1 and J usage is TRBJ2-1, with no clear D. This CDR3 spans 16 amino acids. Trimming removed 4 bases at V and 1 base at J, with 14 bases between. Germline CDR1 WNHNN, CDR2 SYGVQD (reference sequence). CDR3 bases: TGCGCCAGCAGTGGAAGTACGCCAGCGTCCTACAATGAGCAGTTCTTC. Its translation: CASSGSTPASYNEQFF.

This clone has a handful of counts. Written as DNA, the CDR3 is TGTGCCAGCAGCGGACAGGGGAATCAGCCCCAGCATTTT. Amino acids: CASSGQGNQPQHF. The V and J genes are TRBV5-6 and TRBJ1-5; 9 nucleotides match TRBD1. The CDR3 sequence is 13 residues long. Germline CDR1 and CDR2: SGHDT and YYEEEE. V shed 4 bases and J 4 bases; nucleotides not matched to a gene: 0.

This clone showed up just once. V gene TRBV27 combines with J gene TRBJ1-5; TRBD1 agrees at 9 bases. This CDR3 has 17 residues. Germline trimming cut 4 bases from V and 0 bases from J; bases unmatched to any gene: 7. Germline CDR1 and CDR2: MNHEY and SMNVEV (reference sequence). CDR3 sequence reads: CASSSTWDRVSNQPQHF. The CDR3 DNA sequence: TGTGCCAGCAGTTCCACATGGGACAGGGTTAGCAATCAGCCCCAGCATTTT.

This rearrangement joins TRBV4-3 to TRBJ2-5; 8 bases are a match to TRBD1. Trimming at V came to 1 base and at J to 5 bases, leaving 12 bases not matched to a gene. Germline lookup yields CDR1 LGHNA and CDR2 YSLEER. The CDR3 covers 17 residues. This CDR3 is CASSQVGPGQAGETQYF. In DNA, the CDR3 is TGCGCCAGCAGCCAAGTGGGACCGGGACAGGCGGGGGAGACCCAGTACTTC.

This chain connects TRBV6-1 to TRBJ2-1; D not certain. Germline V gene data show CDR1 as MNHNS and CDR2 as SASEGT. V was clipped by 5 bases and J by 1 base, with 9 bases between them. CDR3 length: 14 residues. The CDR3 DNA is TGTGCCAGCAGTAACATGGGTTCCTACAATGAGCAGTTCTTC. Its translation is CASSNMGSYNEQFF.

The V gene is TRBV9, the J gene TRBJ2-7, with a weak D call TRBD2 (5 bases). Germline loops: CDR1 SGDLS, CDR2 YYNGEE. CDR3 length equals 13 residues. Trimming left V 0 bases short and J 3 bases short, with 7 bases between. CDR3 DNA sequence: TGTGCCAGCAGCGTAGGGACTTTCTACGAGCAGTACTTC. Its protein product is CASSVGTFYEQYF.

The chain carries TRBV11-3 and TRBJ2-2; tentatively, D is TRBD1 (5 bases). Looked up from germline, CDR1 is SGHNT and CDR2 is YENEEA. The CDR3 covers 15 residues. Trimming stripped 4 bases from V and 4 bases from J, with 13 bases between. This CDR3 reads CASSSHRLPTGELFF. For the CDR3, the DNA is TGTGCCAGCAGCTCCCACAGGCTGCCCACCGGGGAGCTGTTTTTT.

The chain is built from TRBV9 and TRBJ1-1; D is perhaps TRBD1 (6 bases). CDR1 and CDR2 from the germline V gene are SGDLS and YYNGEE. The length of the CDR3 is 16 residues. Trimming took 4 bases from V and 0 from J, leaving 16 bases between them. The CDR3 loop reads CASSPRQELMNTEAFF. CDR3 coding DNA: TGTGCCAGCAGCCCCCGACAGGAGTTGATGAACACTGAAGCTTTCTTT. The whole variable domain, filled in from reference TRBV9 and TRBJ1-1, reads DSGVTQTPKHLITATGQRVTLRCSPRSGDLSVYWYQQSLDQGLQFLIQYYNGEERAKGNILERFSAQQFPDLHSELNLSSLELGDSALYFCASSPRQELMNTEAFFGQGTRLTVV.

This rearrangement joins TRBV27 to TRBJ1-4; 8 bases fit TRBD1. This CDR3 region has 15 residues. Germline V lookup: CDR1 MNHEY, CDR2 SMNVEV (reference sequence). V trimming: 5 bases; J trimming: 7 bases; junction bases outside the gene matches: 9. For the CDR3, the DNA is TGTGCCAGCAGTCCGACGGACAGGGAGGGTGAAAAACTGTTTTTT. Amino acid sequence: CASSPTDREGEKLFF.

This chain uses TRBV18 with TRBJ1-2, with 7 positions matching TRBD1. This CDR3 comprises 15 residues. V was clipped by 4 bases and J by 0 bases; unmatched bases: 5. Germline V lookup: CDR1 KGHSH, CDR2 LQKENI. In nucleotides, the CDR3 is TGTGCCAGCTCACTCCCGGGACAGCCTAACTATGGCTACACCTTC. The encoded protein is CASSLPGQPNYGYTF.

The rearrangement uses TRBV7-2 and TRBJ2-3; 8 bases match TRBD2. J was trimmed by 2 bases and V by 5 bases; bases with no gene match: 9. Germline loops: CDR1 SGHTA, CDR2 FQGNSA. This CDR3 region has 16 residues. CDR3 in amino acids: CASSPRLAGYTDTQYF. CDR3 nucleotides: TGTGCCAGCAGCCCCCGGTTAGCGGGGTACACAGATACGCAGTATTTT.

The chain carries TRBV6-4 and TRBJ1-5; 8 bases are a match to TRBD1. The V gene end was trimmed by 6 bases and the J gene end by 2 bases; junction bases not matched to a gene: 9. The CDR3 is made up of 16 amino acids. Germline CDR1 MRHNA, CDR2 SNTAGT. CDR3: CASSAPETGGNQPQHF. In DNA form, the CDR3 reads TGTGCCAGCAGCGCCCCCGAGACAGGGGGCAATCAGCCCCAGCATTTT.

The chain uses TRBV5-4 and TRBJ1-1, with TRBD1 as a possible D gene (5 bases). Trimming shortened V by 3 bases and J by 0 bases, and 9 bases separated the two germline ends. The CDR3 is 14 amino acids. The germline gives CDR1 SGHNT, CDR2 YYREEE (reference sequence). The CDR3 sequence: CASSSGPLNTEAFF. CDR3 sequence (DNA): TGTGCCAGCAGCTCGGGACCGTTGAACACTGAAGCTTTCTTT.

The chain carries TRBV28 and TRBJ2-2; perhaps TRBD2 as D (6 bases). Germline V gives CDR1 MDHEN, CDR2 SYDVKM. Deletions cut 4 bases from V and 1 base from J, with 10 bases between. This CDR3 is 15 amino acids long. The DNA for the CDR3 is TGTGCCAGCAGTTCTGGGGGGATGAACACCGGGGAGCTGTTTTTT. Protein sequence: CASSSGGMNTGELFF.

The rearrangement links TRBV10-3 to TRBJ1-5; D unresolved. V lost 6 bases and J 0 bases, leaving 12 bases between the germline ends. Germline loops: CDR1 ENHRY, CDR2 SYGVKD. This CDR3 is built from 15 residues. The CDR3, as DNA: TGTGCCATCAGAGGGAGTTCCGATAGCAATCAGCCCCAGCATTTT. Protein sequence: CAIRGSSDSNQPQHF.

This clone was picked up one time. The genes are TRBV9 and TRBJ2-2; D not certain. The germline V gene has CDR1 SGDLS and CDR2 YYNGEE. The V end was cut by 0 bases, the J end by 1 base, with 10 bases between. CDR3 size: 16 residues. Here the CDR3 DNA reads TGTGCCAGCAGCGTAGCTCTTTCAGGGAACACCGGGGAGCTGTTTTTT. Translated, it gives CASSVALSGNTGELFF.

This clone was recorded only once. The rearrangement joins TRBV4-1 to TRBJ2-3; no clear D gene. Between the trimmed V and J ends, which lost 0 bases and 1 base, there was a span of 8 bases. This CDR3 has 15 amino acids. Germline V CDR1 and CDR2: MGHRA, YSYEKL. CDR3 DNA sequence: TGCGCCAGCAGCCAAGACAAGTCGGGCACAGATACGCAGTATTTT. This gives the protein CASSQDKSGTDTQYF.

For the CDR3, the DNA is TGTGCCAGTAGTATACGTCGCAGGTCTAATGAAAAACTGTTTTTT. Its translation is CASSIRRRSNEKLFF. V and J are TRBV19 and TRBJ1-4; D is undetermined. The CDR3 has 15 residues. CDR1 LNHDA and CDR2 SQIVND come from the germline V gene (reference sequence). V lost 2 bases to trimming and J lost 3 bases, with 10 bases between them.